The source of this T cell receptor beta chain is a study of shared clonotypes between healthy human individuals. Study information: Each donor's CD8 memory used one plate, CD8 naive two, each CD4 subset three. General study points: The study found lower generation probabilities in non-shared clonotypes than in those shared by all four donors.

The CDR3 spans 15 residues. V dropped 4 bases and J dropped 4 bases, with 15 bases sitting between them. CDR1 is SGHRS, CDR2 YFSETQ, per germline. About this clone: As yet, its antigen is unknown.

The split of CD4+ cells yielded CD45RA+ naive and CD45RA-negative memory subsets. Per the study methods: There were no quality scores in the junction-only immunoSEQ sequences, so filtering differed. Assay: immunoSEQ multiplex PCR; the TCRdb copy retains only in-frame clones and omits some. That table gives V, J and clone size, and the DNA gave D and trimming. The sample lists 2,500,000 or so clones, more than 90% occurring once. This rearrangement joins TRBV5-1 to TRBJ1-3; D is uncertain. Sequencing was performed on naive CD4+ T cells sorted from blood. Noted subset: CD45RA+ positively selected. The origin of this receptor is a man aged 18-30 years in good health. The CDR3 loop reads CASSTLGWSGNTIYF. Here the CDR3 DNA reads TGCGCCAGCAGCACCTTGGGATGGTCCGGAAACACCATATATTTT.